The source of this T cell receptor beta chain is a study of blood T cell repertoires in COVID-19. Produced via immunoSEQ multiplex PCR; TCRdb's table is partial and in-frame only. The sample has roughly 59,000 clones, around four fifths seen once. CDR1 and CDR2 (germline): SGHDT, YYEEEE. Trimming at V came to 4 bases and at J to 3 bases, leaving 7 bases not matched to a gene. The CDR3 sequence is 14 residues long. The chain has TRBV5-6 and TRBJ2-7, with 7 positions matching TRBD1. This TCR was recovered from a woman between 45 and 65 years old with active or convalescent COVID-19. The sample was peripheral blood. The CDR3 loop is CASSEGTVDYEQYF. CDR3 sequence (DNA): TGTGCCAGCAGCGAAGGGACAGTGGACTACGAGCAGTACTTC. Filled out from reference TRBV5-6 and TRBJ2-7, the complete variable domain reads DAGVTQSPTHLIKTRGQQVTLRCSPKSGHDTVSWYQQALGQGPQFIFQYYEEEERQRGNFPDRFSGHQFPNYSSELNVNALLLGDSALYLCASSEGTVDYEQYFGPGTRLTVT.